The 22 T cell receptor beta chains below come from one sample, sequenced in a study of shared clonotypes between healthy human individuals. The repertoire was sequenced with immunoSEQ multiplex PCR; TCRdb's copy has only in-frame clones and lacks some. The repertoire holds some 800,000 clones, with about 92% as singletons. Selected positively for CCR7 and CD45RO-negative, naive CD8 cells excluded terminally differentiated effector memory CD45RA+ cells. Source material: naive CD8+ T cells sorted from blood. The receptors come from a young man in good health.

The gene calls are TRBV6-6 and TRBJ2-7, with a possible D match to TRBD2 (6 bases). Germline V gene data show CDR1 as MNHNY and CDR2 as SVGAGI (reference sequence). The CDR3 has 13 residues. Trimming pared 8 bases from V and 3 bases from J, leaving 14 bases between. The chain's CDR3 is CASAPRRDYEQYF. The CDR3 coding sequence is TGTGCCAGCGCCCCCAGGCGGGACTACGAGCAGTACTTC.

The chain combines TRBV28 with TRBJ2-7; D possibly corresponds to TRBD2 (5 bases). The CDR3 covers 14 residues. Trimming stripped 9 bases from V and 3 bases from J, with 18 bases between. Germline V CDR1 and CDR2: MDHEN, SYDVKM. The CDR3 nucleotides are TGTGCCAGTCGCTTCGAGGGCGCCGACTACGAGCAGTACTTC. Translated, it gives CASRFEGADYEQYF.

This clone was counted a single time. J is TRBJ2-7 and V is TRBV30; 7 bases fit TRBD1. The CDR3 covers 13 residues. The V gene end was trimmed by 2 bases and the J gene end by 9 bases; junction bases not matched to a gene: 10. Germline CDR1 and CDR2: GTSNPN and SVGIG (reference sequence). DNA for the CDR3: TGTGCCTGGAGTTCCGGGACAGTAAGCGCGCAGTACTTC. Protein: CAWSSGTVSAQYF.

The chain carries TRBV9 and TRBJ1-3; 7 bases match TRBD1. V gave up 3 bases and J gave up 2 bases; unmatched junction bases: 5. Germline V CDR1 and CDR2: SGDLS, YYNGEE. This CDR3 contains 15 residues. CDR3 nucleotides: TGTGCCAGCAGCGCCCCAACAGGGGCTGGAAACACCATATATTTT. It yields the protein CASSAPTGAGNTIYF.

This clone turned up a few times. The chain combines TRBV6-1 with TRBJ1-5; the D is unclear. V lost 5 bases, J lost 4 bases, and 9 bases lay in between. This CDR3 contains 13 residues. Germline CDR1 reads MNHNS; CDR2 reads SASEGT. DNA of the CDR3: TGTGCCAGCAGTAGGATCCAAAATCAGCCCCAGCATTTT. Protein sequence: CASSRIQNQPQHF.

The rearrangement links TRBV19 to TRBJ2-7; 13 nucleotides line up with TRBD2. Looked up from germline, CDR1 is LNHDA and CDR2 is SQIVND (reference sequence). The CDR3 totals 14 residues. After removal of 10 bases from V and 5 bases from J, the junction contained 8 bases not matched to a gene. The CDR3 coding sequence is TGTGCCACCGACCGGACTAGCGGGAGCCACGAGCAGTACTTC. Translated: CATDRTSGSHEQYF.

Note on this clone: Other DNA sequences within the sample encode an identical CDR3. The rearrangement joins TRBV4-1 to TRBJ2-3, with D uncertain. With 0 bases removed from V and 2 bases from J, the gap between germline ends came to 3 bases. Per the germline V gene, CDR1 is MGHRA and CDR2 is YSYEKL. The CDR3 sequence is 13 residues long. CDR3 bases: TGCGCCAGCAGCCAAGATTCCACAGATACGCAGTATTTT. Translated: CASSQDSTDTQYF.

This clone was counted a few times. This chain joins TRBV28 and TRBJ2-3, with 9 nucleotides matching TRBD2. V gave up 3 bases and J gave up 4 bases; unmatched junction bases: 2. The germline CDR1 and CDR2 sequences are MDHEN and SYDVKM. This CDR3 is 14 amino acids long. CDR3 sequence: CASSFAGGADTQYF. The CDR3 DNA sequence: TGTGCCAGCAGTTTTGCGGGAGGGGCAGATACGCAGTATTTT.

The V gene is TRBV7-6, the J gene TRBJ2-3; 14 bases match TRBD2. The CDR3 extends over 18 amino acids. Germline V gene lookup returns CDR1 SGHVS and CDR2 FNYEAQ. V lost 2 bases and J lost 1; bases outside the gene matches: 5. The CDR3 reads CASSLRLAGGRRTDTQYF. Written as DNA, the CDR3 is TGTGCCAGCAGCTTACGACTAGCGGGAGGGCGACGCACAGATACGCAGTATTTT.

The chain combines TRBV6-5 with TRBJ1-1; TRBD1 might be the D (5 bases). Germline V gives CDR1 MNHEY, CDR2 SVGAGI. Between the trimmed V and J ends, which lost 5 bases and 7 bases, there was a span of 14 bases. The CDR3 runs to 13 residues. CDR3 nucleotides: TGTGCCAGCAGTCTCTACCGGGGGGATGAAGCTTTCTTT. Translating gives CASSLYRGDEAFF.

V usage is TRBV9 and J usage is TRBJ2-1; D unclear. Germline V lookup: CDR1 SGDLS, CDR2 YYNGEE. The V and J ends lost 0 bases and 12 bases respectively, with 7 bases between them. CDR3 length: 11 amino acids. CDR3 sequence (DNA): TGTGCCAGCAGCGTAGGGGGTTGGCAGTTCTTC. As protein: CASSVGGWQFF.

The chain combines TRBV27 with TRBJ2-5; no reliable D call. CDR3 size: 12 residues. CDR1 and CDR2 from the germline V gene are MNHEY and SMNVEV (reference sequence). V lost 10 bases, J lost 5 bases, and 14 bases lay in between. CDR3 nucleotide sequence: TGTGCCACCCGGACGAGCTCGGAGACCCAGTACTTC. Amino acid sequence: CATRTSSETQYF.

The V and J genes are TRBV27 and TRBJ2-1; D may be TRBD1 or TRBD2 (5 bases each). V was cut by 5 bases and J by 9 bases, with 11 bases left in between. The germline gives CDR1 MNHEY, CDR2 SMNVEV (reference sequence). The CDR3 sequence is 12 residues long. The CDR3 DNA follows: TGTGCCAGCAGTGGACACCGGGGTGAGCAGTTCTTC. This gives the protein CASSGHRGEQFF.

On this clone: This CDR3 is also generated by other DNA sequences in the sample. This chain links TRBV7-9 with TRBJ2-7; D unclear. The V end lost 2 bases, the J end lost 5 bases, and 4 bases lay between the germline ends. Germline values: CDR1 SEHNR, CDR2 FQNEAQ (reference sequence). The CDR3 runs 11 residues. The CDR3 DNA reads as TGTGCCAGCAGCTTACTAGACGAGCAGTACTTC. The encoded protein is CASSLLDEQYF.

For this clone: Other DNA sequences of this sample code for an identical CDR3. The V and J genes are TRBV7-9 and TRBJ2-5; D may be TRBD1 (5 bases). The germline CDR1 and CDR2 sequences are SEHNR and FQNEAQ (reference sequence). CDR3 length equals 13 residues. Trimming removed 5 bases from V and 2 bases from J, with 9 bases in between. CDR3 loop: CASSPGLQETQYF. DNA of the CDR3: TGTGCCAGCAGCCCAGGGCTTCAAGAGACCCAGTACTTC.

The chain couples TRBV4-3 to TRBJ1-4; possibly TRBD1 for D (5 bases). The V gene lost 4 bases and the J gene lost 8 bases, with 17 bases spanning the gap. The V gene's germline CDR1 is LGHNA and CDR2 YSLEER. CDR3 length: 15 amino acids. In DNA, the CDR3 is TGCGCCAGCAGCCCACTTGGGGCGGAGCGGGAAAAACTGTTTTTT. Translated, it gives CASSPLGAEREKLFF.

The gene calls are TRBV9 and TRBJ1-2; D ambiguous. This CDR3 is built from 13 residues. The V and J ends lost 2 bases and 5 bases respectively, with 10 bases between them. Germline V gene data show CDR1 as SGDLS and CDR2 as YYNGEE. CDR3 sequence: CASSVADAYGYTF. The CDR3 nucleotides are TGTGCCAGCAGCGTCGCGGACGCTTATGGCTACACCTTC.

The rearrangement joins TRBV29-1 to TRBJ2-3; D may be TRBD2 (5 bases). Trimming pared 7 bases from V and 4 bases from J, leaving 15 bases between. The CDR3 covers 13 residues. The V gene's germline CDR1 is SQVTM and CDR2 ANQGSEA. DNA for the CDR3: TGCAGCGGCATCCGAGGGTTGGCAGATACGCAGTATTTT. Translated, it gives CSGIRGLADTQYF.

The chain combines TRBV27 with TRBJ2-1, with D perhaps matching TRBD1 (6 bases). The CDR3 spans 13 residues. Trimming left V 2 bases short and J 9 bases short, with 11 bases between. The germline CDR1 and CDR2 sequences are MNHEY and SMNVEV (reference sequence). The chain's CDR3 is CASSLGGPGEQFF. DNA of the CDR3: TGTGCCAGCAGTTTAGGGGGCCCCGGTGAGCAGTTCTTC.

The CDR3 region is CASSLTGSLHYGYTF. CDR3 sequence (DNA): TGTGCCAGCAGTTTGACAGGGTCTCTCCACTATGGCTACACCTTC. The rearrangement uses TRBV27 and TRBJ1-2; TRBD1 agrees at 7 bases. The ends lost 3 bases at V and 3 bases at J; junction bases unmatched: 7. Germline V lookup: CDR1 MNHEY, CDR2 SMNVEV (reference sequence). The CDR3 is made up of 15 amino acids.

V is TRBV10-1 and J is TRBJ2-1; TRBD2 aligns across 9 bases. Germline V gene sequence: CDR1 WNHNN, CDR2 SYGVQD (reference sequence). This CDR3 spans 15 amino acids. With V trimmed by 2 bases and J by 6 bases, 5 bases remained unmatched. The CDR3: CASSEGTSSFNEQFF. As DNA, the CDR3 is TGCGCCAGCAGTGAGGGGACTAGCTCTTTCAATGAGCAGTTCTTC.

The V call is TRBV19, the J call TRBJ1-1; D may be TRBD1 (5 bases). V lost 3 bases and J lost 0, with 8 bases in between. The CDR3 runs 14 residues. Per the germline V gene, CDR1 is LNHDA and CDR2 is SQIVND (reference sequence). The CDR3 sequence is CASSIGRVNTEAFF. The CDR3 DNA reads TGTGCCAGTAGTATTGGCAGGGTGAACACTGAAGCTTTCTTT.